These 9 T cell receptor beta chains originate from one sample sequenced in a study of T cells in Graves' hyperthyroidism and ophthalmopathy. TCR beta CDR3 region amplification was performed from RNA transcripts. The primer set for the first-round RT-PCR of the TCR CDR3 was HTBI. TCRdb called the multiplex PCR reads again in MiXCR, with one record for every CDR3 protein. The sample lists about 290,000 distinct CDR3 sequences; roughly 15% were seen once. The sequenced sample consisted of blood. The receptor source for this set is a woman aged 30 to 39 with Graves' hyperthyroidism that later progressed to Graves' ophthalmopathy.

Many counts were recorded for this clonotype. The chain links TRBV9 to TRBJ2-1; 8 nucleotides align to TRBD2. The CDR3 sequence is 15 residues long. CDR1 SGDLS and CDR2 YYNGEE come from the germline V gene. Trimming cost V 0 bases and J 4 bases; bases outside gene matches: 3. This chain's CDR3 is CASSVELAVYNEQFF. CDR3 bases: TGTGCCAGCAGCGTAGAACTAGCGGTGTACAATGAGCAGTTCTTC.

This clonotype has ten or more counts. The chain employs TRBV28 and TRBJ2-7, with TRBD2 identical over 10 bases. The CDR3 has 15 residues. The germline V gene has CDR1 MDHEN and CDR2 SYDVKM. Trimming removed 5 bases from V and 3 bases from J; junction bases left unmatched: 7. CDR3: CASSITRTSGYEQYF. The CDR3 DNA reads as TGTGCCAGCAGTATTACTCGGACTAGCGGCTACGAGCAGTACTTC.

This clonotype was seen ten or more times. The CDR3 sequence: CASSPSGRGTDTQYF. CDR3 DNA: TGTGCCAGCAGCCCGTCAGGTCGGGGCACAGATACGCAGTATTTT. The chain combines TRBV9 with TRBJ2-3; D gene ambiguous. Germline assignment: CDR1 SGDLS and CDR2 YYNGEE. The CDR3 loop spans 15 amino acids. Trimming took 4 bases from V and 1 from J, leaving 13 bases between them.

The table lists this clonotype with many counts. This chain joins TRBV7-9 and TRBJ2-7, with no clear D. CDR3 length: 11 residues. V lost 8 bases to trimming and J lost 7 bases, with 12 bases between them. In germline, CDR1 is SEHNR, CDR2 FQNEAQ (reference sequence). The CDR3 loop reads CASRTISEQYF. The CDR3 DNA reads TGTGCCAGCCGGACCATTAGTGAGCAGTACTTC.

This clonotype occurred many times. The rearrangement uses TRBV7-6 and TRBJ2-3; D is perhaps TRBD2 (6 bases). Trimming took 3 bases from V and 3 from J, leaving 13 bases between them. The CDR3 length is 15 residues. CDR1 and CDR2 (germline): SGHVS, FNYEAQ. CDR3 sequence: CASSFRVEGTDTQYF. Written as DNA, the CDR3 is TGTGCCAGCAGCTTCAGGGTGGAGGGAACAGATACGCAGTATTTT. The full variable domain, completed using reference TRBV7-6 and TRBJ2-3, is GAGVSQSPRYKVTKRGQDVALRCDPISGHVSLYWYRQALGQGPEFLTYFNYEAQQDKSGLPNDRFSAERPEGSISTLTIQRTEQRDSAMYRCASSFRVEGTDTQYFGPGTRLTVL.

Concerning this clonotype itself: A much larger clone lies one base from this, so it may be a read error. The chain couples TRBV6-5 to TRBJ1-5; TRBD1 might be the D (6 bases). The CDR3 loop spans 16 amino acids. Germline-derived CDR1 and CDR2 are MNHEY and SVGAGI. The V end lost 3 bases, the J end lost 1 base, and 13 bases lay between the germline ends. Here the CDR3 DNA reads TGTGCCAGCAGTTATGAGGGGGGGTTGAGCAATCAGCCCCAGCATTTT. It specifies CASSYEGGLSNQPQHF.

This clonotype has at least ten counts. The V gene is TRBV7-2, the J gene TRBJ2-5, with D perhaps matching TRBD2 (6 bases). Germline V gene sequence: CDR1 SGHTA, CDR2 FQGNSA. The CDR3 runs 14 residues. V was cut by 3 bases and J by 5 bases, with 13 bases left in between. The CDR3 DNA reads TGTGCCAGCAGCTTTAGACTAGGAGGCGAGACCCAGTACTTC. This codes for CASSFRLGGETQYF.

This clonotype was found a few times. The junction differs from germline at one of its ends, possibly a read error. The rearrangement joins TRBV11-2 to TRBJ2-2, with D possibly being TRBD2 (6 bases). The CDR3 spans 16 residues. CDR1 and CDR2 from the germline V gene are SGHAT and FQNNGV. CDR3 residues: CAGSFGVGGMGGELFF. The CDR3 region has the DNA TGTGCCGGCAGCTTCGGGGTTGGGGGGATGGGCGGGGAGCTGTTTTTT.

This clonotype was found many times. This chain joins TRBV28 and TRBJ1-1; 12 bases align to TRBD1. Losses at the gene ends were 4 bases for V and 3 bases for J; bases not matched to a gene: 6. CDR1 is MDHEN, CDR2 SYDVKM, per germline. CDR3 length: 16 amino acids. The CDR3 is CASSSRDRGRDTEAFF. The CDR3 DNA reads TGTGCCAGCAGTTCCCGGGACAGGGGGCGCGACACTGAAGCTTTCTTT.